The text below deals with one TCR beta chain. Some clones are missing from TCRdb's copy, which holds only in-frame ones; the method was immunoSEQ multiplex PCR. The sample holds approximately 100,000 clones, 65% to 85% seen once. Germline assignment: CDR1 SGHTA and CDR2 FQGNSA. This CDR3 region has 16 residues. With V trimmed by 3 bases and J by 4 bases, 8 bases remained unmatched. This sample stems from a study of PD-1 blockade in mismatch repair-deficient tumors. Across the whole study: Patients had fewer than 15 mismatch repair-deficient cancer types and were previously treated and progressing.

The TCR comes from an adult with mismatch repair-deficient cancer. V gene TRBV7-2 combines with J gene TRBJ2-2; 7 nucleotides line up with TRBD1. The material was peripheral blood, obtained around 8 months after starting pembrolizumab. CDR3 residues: CASSFLTGFSTGELFF. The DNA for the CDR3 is TGTGCCAGCAGCTTTCTGACAGGGTTCAGCACCGGGGAGCTGTTTTTT.